This T cell receptor (beta chain) was sequenced for a study of shared clonotypes between healthy human individuals. Study-wide background: Aged between 18 and 49, the donors were a couple of women and three men.

Researchers divided each subset's genomic DNA evenly across several immunoSEQ plates. For sorted subsets, 150 to 200 ng DNA per replicate equaled 30,000 or so T cell genomes. Data came from immunoSEQ multiplex PCR; TCRdb stores just in-frame clones and leaves some out. The sample has around 2,000,000 clones; 95% are singletons. Trimming removed 6 bases at V and 4 bases at J, with 15 bases between. This CDR3 spans 14 amino acids. Germline V gene lookup returns CDR1 KGHSH and CDR2 LQKENI. Findings and limits, study-wide: Lower generation probabilities were found for non-shared clonotypes than for those shared by all four donors.

About this clone: Its antigen is as yet unknown.

The chain joins TRBV18 to TRBJ1-1; the D gene is possibly TRBD1 (5 bases). The sequenced sample was naive CD4+ T cells sorted from blood. Subset of the sample: CD45RA+ positively selected. This TCR came from a young man in good health. CDR3 nucleotides: TGTGCCAGCTCGCTGCAGGGTTTTGCCACTGAAGCTTTCTTT. It is translated as CASSLQGFATEAFF.